These T cell receptor beta chains were read from a single sample in a study of T cell changes during pregnancy in multiple sclerosis. Sequencing was performed with immunoSEQ multiplex PCR; in TCRdb, only in-frame clones are kept and a portion is missing. The sample includes some 61,000 clones, roughly nine tenths of them seen just once. The source material was peripheral blood, sampled in the second trimester of pregnancy. The receptors were gathered from a female donor with multiple sclerosis, enrolled in a pregnancy study. Both conserved end residues are part of each CDR3. A D gene is named only where the DNA matches it firmly. Not all rows give a size; the values are once, few, many and, for expanded clones, a class.

j_call clone_size d_call v_call cdr3_aa cdr3_nt
TRBJ2-3 NA TRBD1 TRBV19 CASGTGTNTDTQYF TGTGCCAGCGGGACAGGGACGAACACAGATACGCAGTATTTT
TRBJ2-7 NA NA TRBV19 CASSIKMPQWHEQYF TGTGCCAGTAGTATCAAAATGCCCCAGTGGCACGAGCAGTACTTC
TRBJ2-1 NA TRBD2 TRBV19 CASRTSGGLSYNEQFF TGTGCCAGTAGAACGAGCGGGGGCCTAAGCTACAATGAGCAGTTCTTC
TRBJ2-1 once TRBD1 TRBV5-4 CASSLGQGRLDEQFF TGTGCCAGCAGTTTAGGACAGGGTAGGCTAGATGAGCAGTTCTTC
TRBJ1-5 NA NA TRBV11-2 CASSPTRDQPQHF TGTGCCAGCAGCCCCACTCGGGATCAGCCCCAGCATTTT
TRBJ1-2 once NA TRBV21-1 CASPAGIHRGALPLNYGYTF TGTGCCAGCCCCGCGGGAATACACAGGGGGGCCCTTCCCCTTAACTATGGCTACACCTTC
TRBJ1-2 NA NA TRBV5-1 CASSLRAGGGYTF TGCGCCAGCAGCTTGCGGGCTGGGGGCGGCTACACCTTC
TRBJ1-1 NA TRBD1 TRBV7-7 CASSLYWTGGNTEAFF TGTGCCAGCAGCCTTTATTGGACAGGGGGGAACACTGAAGCTTTCTTT
TRBJ2-7 NA TRBD1 TRBV7-6 CASSLGSRGFYEQYF TGTGCCAGCAGCTTAGGTTCCAGGGGGTTCTACGAGCAGTACTTC
TRBJ1-2 NA TRBD1 TRBV25-1 CASTDRGFGYTF TGTGCCAGCACTGACAGGGGTTTTGGCTACACCTTC
TRBJ2-5 once NA TRBV13 CASSSNLDSFQETQYF TGTGCCAGCAGCTCGAACTTGGACAGCTTCCAAGAGACCCAGTACTTC
TRBJ2-1 NA TRBD1 TRBV6-4 CASSADRGLYNEQFF TGTGCCAGCAGTGCCGACAGGGGCCTCTACAATGAGCAGTTCTTC
TRBJ1-1 NA NA TRBV9 CASSGPGGIGMNTEAFF TGTGCCAGCAGCGGCCCGGGGGGCATCGGAATGAACACTGAAGCTTTCTTT
TRBJ2-1 NA NA TRBV20-1 CSAPDTTGQFF TGCAGTGCTCCGGACACAACGGGCCAGTTCTTC
TRBJ2-7 NA NA TRBV18 CASSPKGLTGEQYF TGTGCCAGCTCACCGAAAGGTCTGACGGGCGAGCAGTACTTC
TRBJ2-2 NA NA TRBV7-8 CASSLRDLNTGELFF TGTGCCAGCAGCTTACGGGACTTGAACACCGGGGAGCTGTTTTTT
TRBJ2-1 once NA TRBV10-2 CASSELRSYNEQFF TGCGCCAGCAGTGAGTTGAGGTCTTACAATGAGCAGTTCTTC
TRBJ1-2 NA TRBD1 TRBV4-2 CASSQDYDTGAYGYTF TGTGCCAGCAGCCAGGACTACGACACAGGGGCCTATGGCTACACCTTC
TRBJ1-2 NA NA TRBV19 CASSPRRGRNNYGYTF TGTGCCAGTAGTCCCAGAAGGGGAAGGAATAACTATGGCTACACCTTC
TRBJ2-5 NA TRBD2 TRBV2 CASSATSGAGTQYF TGTGCCAGCAGTGCCACTAGCGGGGCCGGGACCCAGTACTTC
TRBJ2-7 NA NA TRBV11-3 CASSLVVPSPYEQYF TGTGCCAGCAGCTTAGTTGTCCCCTCCCCCTACGAGCAGTACTTC
TRBJ2-3 NA NA TRBV11-2 CASSQRRGTYTDTQYF TGTGCCAGCAGCCAACGGCGGGGCACTTACACAGATACGCAGTATTTT
TRBJ2-3 NA TRBD2 TRBV5-1 CASSLAMASGGADTQYF TGCGCCAGCAGCTTGGCCATGGCTAGCGGGGGGGCGGATACGCAGTATTTT
TRBJ2-3 NA TRBD2 TRBV7-3 CASSPESGGETDTQYF TGTGCCAGCAGCCCTGAAAGCGGGGGAGAAACAGATACGCAGTATTTT
TRBJ1-5 NA TRBD1 TRBV18 CASSSSTGGTGQPQHF TGTGCCAGCTCGTCATCCACAGGGGGAACAGGTCAGCCCCAGCATTTT
TRBJ2-5 NA NA TRBV18 CASSPLGRQETQYF TGTGCCAGCTCACCATTGGGCAGGCAAGAGACCCAGTACTTC
TRBJ1-1 NA NA TRBV19 CASSIFGGPRGTEAFF TGTGCCAGTAGTATATTCGGGGGGCCCCGGGGCACTGAAGCTTTCTTT
TRBJ1-5 NA NA TRBV4-1 CASSPTPQGNNQPQHF TGCGCCAGCAGCCCGACACCACAGGGAAACAATCAGCCCCAGCATTTT